These T cell receptor beta chains were read from a single sample in a study of T-cell reconstitution after alpha-beta-depleted transplantation in children. TCRdb re-called the PCR reads with MiXCR, one entry per CDR3 protein. The sample includes around 250,000 distinct CDR3 sequences, less than 9% of them seen just once. Sample: PBMCs, mostly from graft donor cells, taken 180 days after TCRalphabeta/CD19-depleted stem cell transplant. The receptors here all came from a male patient between 5 and 17 years old who had a stem cell transplant for acute lymphoblastic leukemia, so the T cells may come from the graft donor. CDR3s include the opening cysteine and the closing phenylalanine or tryptophan. The D gene is left open where the match is weak. Part of the rows lack a size; the others show once, few, many or a class for expanded clones.

size	V	J	D	DNA	CDR3
many	TRBV24-1	TRBJ2-1	-	TGTGCCACCCAAAGCCCGGTCAATGAGCAGTTCTTC	CATQSPVNEQFF
many	TRBV7-9	TRBJ2-1	-	TGTGCCAGCAGCTGGGCCCTAGGCTACAATGAGCAGTTCTTC	CASSWALGYNEQFF
many	TRBV7-2	TRBJ2-7	-	TGTGCCAGCAGCTTCGTACAGGGCGACTACGAGCAGTACTTC	CASSFVQGDYEQYF
many	TRBV5-8	TRBJ1-4	TRBD1	TGTGCCAGCAGCGTACAGGGGGTAGCAACTAATGAAAAACTGTTTTTT	CASSVQGVATNEKLFF
many	TRBV11-2	TRBJ2-3	TRBD2	TGTGCCAGCAGCTTACGACTAGCGGGAGCCCTCCGCACAGATACGCAGTATTTT	CASSLRLAGALRTDTQYF
few	TRBV6-2/TRBV6-3	TRBJ2-7	TRBD1	TGTGCCAGCAGTCCCGGGACAGGGATATTCTACGAGCAGTACTTC	CASSPGTGIFYEQYF
many	TRBV12-5	TRBJ2-1	TRBD2	TGTGCTAGTGGCTTGACTAGCGGGACCTACAATGAGCAGTTCTTC	CASGLTSGTYNEQFF
many	TRBV6-1	TRBJ2-3	-	TGTGCCAGCAGGGTCAGATCCCTAGGGGCAGATACGCAGTATTTT	CASRVRSLGADTQYF
many	TRBV9	TRBJ2-3	-	TGTGCCAGCAGCGGGCGAGGTAGCACAGATACGCAGTATTTT	CASSGRGSTDTQYF
many	TRBV27	TRBJ2-7	TRBD1	TGTGCCACCCACCAGGTAGGACAGGGAGGTCTCGAGCAGTACTTC	CATHQVGQGGLEQYF
many	TRBV3-1	TRBJ2-7	TRBD2	TGTGCCAGCCGGACTAGCGGGGGCTACGAGCAGTACTTC	CASRTSGGYEQYF
many	TRBV14	TRBJ2-3	TRBD2	TGTGCCAGCAGCCAAGATACTGTAGCGGGGGGCAGCACAGATACGCAGTATTTT	CASSQDTVAGGSTDTQYF
-	TRBV11-3	TRBJ2-1	-	TGTGCCAGCAGTTCCCGGGATGGGGTCCCCGGCAATGAGCAGTTCTTC	CASSSRDGVPGNEQFF
many	TRBV29-1	TRBJ1-2	-	TGCAGCGTCGGAAATTCTGGCTACACCTTC	CSVGNSGYTF
-	TRBV4-2	TRBJ2-5	-	TGTGCCAGCAGCCCCGTGGGAGTGAAGGACCAGTACTTC	CASSPVGVKDQYF
many	TRBV15	TRBJ1-1	-	TGTGCCACCAGCAGAGATAGGGTTTCCAGCACTGAAGCTTTCTTT	CATSRDRVSSTEAFF
-	TRBV27	TRBJ2-3	-	TGTGCCAGCAGTCCCGGGGGTCCTCTCACAGATACGCAGTATTTT	CASSPGGPLTDTQYF
many	TRBV11-2	TRBJ2-1	-	TGTGCCAGCAGCCCAAGCCTCCGGGACCGCCTTGACGGTGAGCAGTTCTTC	CASSPSLRDRLDGEQFF
many	TRBV9	TRBJ2-5	-	TGTGCCAGCAGCGCCCCCCCGGGTACCCAGTACTTC	CASSAPPGTQYF
many	TRBV29-1	TRBJ1-2	-	TGCAGCGTTGAAACGGGGTTCGGGGGCTACACCTTC	CSVETGFGGYTF
many	TRBV7-9	TRBJ2-2	-	TGTGCCACCAGGGGAGGGGTTTGGTCGAACACCGGGGAGCTGTTTTTT	CATRGGVWSNTGELFF
many	TRBV18	TRBJ2-2	-	TGTGCCAGCTCACCAGGAGCGGCGACCGGGGAGCTGTTTTTT	CASSPGAATGELFF
many	TRBV20-1	TRBJ2-1	TRBD2	TGCAGTGCTAGAGATCCGGGCGGGACTAGCGGGAGCTATGAGCAGTTCTTC	CSARDPGGTSGSYEQFF
once	TRBV18	TRBJ2-7	TRBD1	TGTGCCAGCTCACTCGGACAGGGACGAACCTACGACCAGTACTTC	CASSLGQGRTYDQYF
many	TRBV28	TRBJ1-5	TRBD1	TGTGCCAGCAGTTTTTCCGGGACAGGTCATCAGCCCCAGCATTTT	CASSFSGTGHQPQHF
many	TRBV6-2/TRBV6-3	TRBJ2-7	TRBD1	TGTGCCAGCAGCTTGACAGGGGATAAGGACTTC	CASSLTGDKDF
many	TRBV20-1	TRBJ2-5	TRBD1	TGCAGTGCTAGGGTTAGGGGGCTGGGGACCCAGTACTTC	CSARVRGLGTQYF
many	TRBV9	TRBJ2-3	-	TGTGCCAGCAGCGGACTGAACGATACGCAGTATTTT	CASSGLNDTQYF
many	TRBV12-3/TRBV12-4	TRBJ1-2	TRBD1	TGTGCCAGCAGTTCACATCCGGGACAGAGCGCGTATGGCTACACCTTC	CASSSHPGQSAYGYTF
many	TRBV13	TRBJ2-1	TRBD2	TGTGCCAGCAGCTTCGCTAGCGGCTACAATGAGCAGTTCTTC	CASSFASGYNEQFF
few	TRBV12-3/TRBV12-4	TRBJ2-5	-	TGTGCCAGCAGGATGGGAGAGACCCAGTACTTC	CASRMGETQYF
many	TRBV27	TRBJ2-3	TRBD1	TGTGCCAGTTCGGGACAGGGGACTCTCGGGCCCACAGATACGCAGTATTTT	CASSGQGTLGPTDTQYF
many	TRBV20-1	TRBJ1-1	-	TGCAGTGCTAGAGTCTCCCCTCCTCTGATATCGAACACTGAAGCTTTCTTT	CSARVSPPLISNTEAFF
many	TRBV27	TRBJ1-2	-	TGTGCCAGCAGTTCCCGACCGCATTTCGACTATGGCTACACCTTC	CASSSRPHFDYGYTF
many	TRBV9	TRBJ2-1	-	TGTGCCAGCAGGGGGGAGGGGGGTAGCGCCAACAATGAGCAGTTCTTC	CASRGEGGSANNEQFF
few	TRBV19	TRBJ1-5	-	TGTGCCAGTAGGGACCGGGGCCACTATCAGCCCCAGCATTTT	CASRDRGHYQPQHF
many	TRBV15	TRBJ2-3	TRBD2	TGTGCCACCAGCAAGGTAGCGGGAGGCCCAGATACGCAGTATTTT	CATSKVAGGPDTQYF
many	TRBV20-1	TRBJ2-7	TRBD2	TGCAGTGCTAGAGTCGAAGAGCGGGGCTACGAGCAGTACTTC	CSARVEERGYEQYF
many	TRBV27	TRBJ2-7	-	TGTGCCAGCAGCTTTGGGCAGGGGACCTACGAGCAGTACTTC	CASSFGQGTYEQYF
many	TRBV5-4	TRBJ2-1	TRBD2	TGTGCCAGCAGCTCGGGGGGAGATGAGCAGTTCTTC	CASSSGGDEQFF
many	TRBV7-2	TRBJ1-2	TRBD1	TGTGCCAGCAGCTTAGGAAGGGGACAGAATTATGGCTACACCTTC	CASSLGRGQNYGYTF
many	TRBV11-3	TRBJ1-5	-	TGTGCCAGCAGCCCTAAGCCGGACAGCCGACTCAATCAGCCCCAGCATTTT	CASSPKPDSRLNQPQHF
many	TRBV12-3/TRBV12-4	TRBJ2-3	-	TGTGCCAGCAGTCCCAGGGGCCCAGATACGCAGTATTTT	CASSPRGPDTQYF
-	TRBV20-1	TRBJ1-6	-	TGCAGTGCTAGTAGGGGGGGGGGGCGCACCTATAATTCACCCCTCCACTTT	CSASRGGGRTYNSPLHF
many	TRBV28	TRBJ2-7	TRBD2	TGTGCCAGCAGTGCCTGGGGACTAGCGGCCTCCTACGAGCAGTACTTC	CASSAWGLAASYEQYF
few	TRBV9	TRBJ2-7	-	TGTGCCAGCAGCGTAGAGGACAGCTATTACGACGGGCAGTACTTC	CASSVEDSYYDGQYF
many	TRBV20-1	TRBJ1-2	-	TGCAGTGCCCCCTGGCAGGGTTTTTTCTATGGCTACACCTTC	CSAPWQGFFYGYTF
many	TRBV29-1	TRBJ2-2	-	TGCAGCGTCCGGGGGTACAGGGACAGCGGGGAGCTGTTTTTT	CSVRGYRDSGELFF
many	TRBV12-3/TRBV12-4	TRBJ2-5	-	TGTGCCAGCAGTTTTCGGGACATGGGGGGAGAGACCCAGTACTTC	CASSFRDMGGETQYF
-	TRBV18	TRBJ1-1	-	TGTGCCAGCTCACGACGGGGGCTGTATACTGAAGCTTTCTTT	CASSRRGLYTEAFF
many	TRBV6-2/TRBV6-3	TRBJ1-5	TRBD1	TGTGCCACCCAAACAGGGGGCAGAAATCAGCCCCAGCATTTT	CATQTGGRNQPQHF
many	TRBV12-3/TRBV12-4	TRBJ2-6	-	TGTGCCAGCAGGACCTCTGGGGCCAACGTCCTGACTTTC	CASRTSGANVLTF
many	TRBV12-3/TRBV12-4	TRBJ1-5	-	TGTGCCAGCAGTTCGGGGACTACCAACAGCAATCAGCCCCAGCATTTT	CASSSGTTNSNQPQHF
many	TRBV5-4	TRBJ1-5	-	TGTGCCAGCAGACGACAGGCCCAGCATTTT	CASRRQAQHF